The clone carrying this T cell receptor beta chain was counted many times. This sample was taken from a study of T-cell reconstitution after alpha-beta-depleted transplantation in children. Germline V gene lookup returns CDR1 SGHDT and CDR2 YYEEEE. The germline V and J ends were trimmed by 0 bases and 1 base, with 14 bases remaining between them. The CDR3 is 17 residues long. The authors prepared the TCRbeta library with unique molecular identifiers. TCRdb re-called the PCR reads with MiXCR, one entry per CDR3 protein. The table includes roughly 670,000 distinct CDR3 sequences, around 13% detected once.

This receptor was obtained from a girl aged 2 to 10 with congenital amegakaryocytic thrombocytopenia, due to receive a stem cell transplant. Source: PBMCs, taken before TCRalphabeta/CD19-depleted stem cell transplant. The rearrangement links TRBV5-6 to TRBJ2-1; D ambiguous. CDR3 in DNA: TGTGCCAGCAGCTTGGTCCTTTCTCGGCCATCCTACAATGAGCAGTTCTTC. This codes for CASSLVLSRPSYNEQFF.